A single sample is the source of the 29 T cell receptor beta chains below, sequenced in a study of T-cell memory formation after mild COVID-19. Each CDR3 protein gets one entry after TCRdb re-called the 5' RACE reads with MiXCR. The sample includes under 450,000 distinct CDR3 sequences, around a fifth of them seen just once. Sequenced sample: PBMCs or a T cell subset sorted from them (not recorded which). These receptors all come from a man aged 18 to 29 who had mild COVID-19 (a few samples of this study predate the infection). Cell type and time point are not known.

This clonotype was counted at least ten times. CDR3 region: CASSLAPGATDTQYF. CDR3 coding DNA: TGCGCCAGCAGCTTGGCTCCAGGAGCCACAGATACGCAGTATTTT. The chain carries TRBV5-1 and TRBJ2-3; no reliable D call. The CDR3 sequence is 15 residues long. Germline assignment: CDR1 SGHRS and CDR2 YFSETQ. V lost 0 bases and J 2 bases, leaving 10 bases between the germline ends.

This clonotype was seen a handful of times. The chain carries TRBV6-5 and TRBJ1-2; D is perhaps TRBD1 (6 bases). The germline CDR1 and CDR2 sequences are MNHEY and SVGAGI. V gave up 0 bases and J gave up 8 bases, with 16 bases separating them. This CDR3 contains 15 residues. CDR3 protein: CASSYSLYGGRGYTF. The DNA of the CDR3 is TGTGCCAGCAGTTACTCGTTATATGGGGGCCGGGGCTACACCTTC.

This clonotype was found a few times. V gene TRBV9 combines with J gene TRBJ1-2; D gene uncertain. V gave up 0 bases and J gave up 3 bases, with 12 bases separating them. The CDR3 spans 15 residues. Per the germline V gene, CDR1 is SGDLS and CDR2 is YYNGEE. The CDR3 loop is CASSVAIGEDYGYTF. The CDR3 DNA sequence: TGTGCCAGCAGCGTAGCTATCGGGGAAGACTATGGCTACACCTTC.

The J gene is TRBJ2-5, the V gene TRBV20-1; TRBD2 matches 11 bases. Germline V gene lookup returns CDR1 DFQATT and CDR2 SNEGSKA (reference sequence). Trimming cost V 3 bases and J 4 bases; bases outside gene matches: 10. CDR3 length equals 16 residues. The CDR3 nucleotides read TGCAGTGCTAGGCGACTAGCGGGGTATGAGGGAGAGACCCAGTACTTC. Translating it yields CSARRLAGYEGETQYF.

This clonotype was found a few times. The chain is built from TRBV7-8 and TRBJ2-6; TRBD1 agrees at 9 bases. The length of the CDR3 is 17 residues. The trim removed 7 bases at V and 3 bases at J, leaving 10 bases unmatched. Germline assignment: CDR1 SGHVS and CDR2 FQNEAQ. In DNA, the CDR3 is TGTGCCAGCATCCGGGACAGGGTCTTCGGTGGGGCCAACGTCCTGACTTTC. Encoded protein: CASIRDRVFGGANVLTF.

This clonotype has only a few counts. The chain combines TRBV5-1 with TRBJ2-1; 13 nucleotides align to TRBD2. The junction had 5 bases not matched to a gene; V was cut back by 4 bases and J by 7 bases. CDR1 is SGHRS and CDR2 is YFSETQ in the germline V gene. The CDR3 runs 15 residues. Here the CDR3 reads CASSLRTSGGNEQFF. CDR3 DNA: TGCGCCAGCAGCCTACGGACTAGCGGGGGTAATGAGCAGTTCTTC.

In the case of this clonotype: At one end, the junction sequence differs from germline, possibly due to a read error. The chain couples TRBV7-8 to TRBJ2-4; 7 nucleotides line up with TRBD1. The V gene's germline CDR1 is SGHVS and CDR2 FQNEAQ. This CDR3 spans 18 amino acids. The CDR3 coding sequence is TGTGACAGCAGCTTATCCGCATGGGGACAGAGAATCAAAAACATTCAGTACTTC. The encoded protein is CDSSLSAWGQRIKNIQYF. Looking up the rest from reference TRBV7-8 and TRBJ2-4 gives the full variable domain: GAGVSQSPRYKVAKRGQDVALRCDPISGHVSLFWYQQALGQGPEFLTYFQNEAQLDKSGLPSDRFFAERPEGSVSTLKIQRTQQEDSAVYLCDSSLSAWGQRIKNIQYFGAGTRLSVL.

The rearrangement links TRBV5-6 to TRBJ2-7; no clear D gene. CDR1 SGHDT and CDR2 YYEEEE come from the germline V gene. With 4 bases removed from V and 4 bases from J, the gap between germline ends came to 9 bases. The CDR3 is 12 amino acids. The CDR3 loop is CASSGSAYEQYV. Written as DNA, the CDR3 is TGTGCCAGCAGCGGTTCCGCTTACGAGCAGTACGTC.

In this sample, this clonotype turned up many times. The rearrangement uses TRBV7-9 and TRBJ1-5; possible D gene TRBD1, 6 bases. Germline values: CDR1 SEHNR, CDR2 FQNEAQ (reference sequence). The CDR3 totals 14 residues. Trimming pared 8 bases from V and 0 bases from J, leaving 11 bases between. Here the CDR3 reads CASWSGDSNQPQHF. The CDR3, as DNA: TGTGCCAGCTGGTCAGGGGATAGCAATCAGCCCCAGCATTTT.

This clonotype was observed a handful of times. V and J are TRBV7-9 and TRBJ2-7, with TRBD1 matching 8 bases. Per germline, CDR1 SEHNR and CDR2 FQNEAQ (reference sequence). V was pared by 5 bases and J by 4 bases, with 4 bases of the junction left unmatched. The CDR3 runs 13 residues. The CDR3 here is CASSGRTGYEQYF. The DNA of the CDR3 is TGTGCCAGCAGCGGCAGGACAGGGTACGAGCAGTACTTC.

This clonotype was detected a few times. The V and J genes are TRBV20-1 and TRBJ1-4; no reliable D call. The CDR3 is 15 amino acids. Trimming removed 0 bases at V and 8 bases at J, with 16 bases between. CDR1 and CDR2 from the germline V gene are DFQATT and SNEGSKA (reference sequence). This CDR3 reads CSARDTGLWEEKLFF. CDR3 nucleotide sequence: TGCAGTGCTAGAGATACGGGTCTTTGGGAGGAAAAACTGTTTTTT.

The rearrangement links TRBV9 to TRBJ1-1; 7 nucleotides match TRBD1. The CDR3 spans 13 residues. J gave up 11 bases and V 4 bases, and 11 bases lay outside the gene matches. CDR1 is SGDLS and CDR2 is YYNGEE in the germline V gene. CDR3 DNA: TGTGCCAGCAGCCCAACCGACAGGGTTACGGCTTTCTTT. Translated, it gives CASSPTDRVTAFF.

This clonotype was seen more than once but under ten times. The chain combines TRBV5-1 with TRBJ1-2; D is undetermined. The germline V gene encodes CDR1 SGHRS and CDR2 YFSETQ. The CDR3 has 13 residues. V shed 4 bases and J shed 4 bases, with 11 bases lying between them. The CDR3 here is CASSREGAYGYTF. CDR3 nucleotides: TGCGCCAGCAGCCGCGAGGGCGCCTATGGCTACACCTTC.

The table lists this clonotype with a few counts. The chain uses TRBV5-1 and TRBJ2-3; no reliable D call. The V and J ends lost 4 bases and 0 bases respectively, with 18 bases between them. The CDR3 spans 17 residues. Germline values: CDR1 SGHRS, CDR2 YFSETQ. The DNA for the CDR3 is TGCGCCAGCAGCCCGGAGCCTAGTACCTCTAGCACAGATACGCAGTATTTT. This translates into CASSPEPSTSSTDTQYF. Based on the CDR3 plus reference TRBV5-1 and TRBJ2-3, the full variable domain is KAGVTQTPRYLIKTRGQQVTLSCSPISGHRSVSWYQQTPGQGLQFLFEYFSETQRNKGNFPGRFSGRQFSNSRSEMNVSTLELGDSALYLCASSPEPSTSSTDTQYFGPGTRLTVL.

The V call is TRBV11-2, the J call TRBJ1-6; D call uncertain. The ends were cut back, 2 bases at V and 5 bases at J, with 10 bases in the middle. The CDR3 spans 15 residues. The germline V gene has CDR1 SGHAT and CDR2 FQNNGV. The CDR3 nucleotides read TGTGCCAGCAGCTTAAGGCAGGCAAATAATTCACCCCTCCACTTT. The encoded protein is CASSLRQANNSPLHF.

This clonotype was recorded a few times. The J gene is TRBJ1-1, the V gene TRBV5-1, with a weak D call TRBD1 (6 bases). CDR1 and CDR2 (germline): SGHRS, YFSETQ. This CDR3 contains 15 residues. V gave up 3 bases and J gave up 4 bases, with 16 bases separating them. As DNA, the CDR3 is TGCGCCAGCAGCTGGGAGACAGGCACGTTCACTGAAGCTTTCTTT. This encodes CASSWETGTFTEAFF. The full variable domain, its missing parts supplied by reference TRBV5-1 and TRBJ1-1, is KAGVTQTPRYLIKTRGQQVTLSCSPISGHRSVSWYQQTPGQGLQFLFEYFSETQRNKGNFPGRFSGRQFSNSRSEMNVSTLELGDSALYLCASSWETGTFTEAFFGQGTRLTVV.

This sequence joins TRBV24-1 and TRBJ2-7; the D gene is possibly TRBD1 (5 bases). This CDR3 spans 14 amino acids. From germline, CDR1 is KGHDR and CDR2 SFDVKD. Between the trimmed V and J ends, which lost 6 bases and 4 bases, there was a span of 15 bases. The CDR3 here is CATSTSARAYEQYF. The CDR3 DNA reads as TGTGCCACCAGTACGAGCGCCAGGGCATACGAGCAGTACTTC.

CDR3 DNA: TGTGCCAGCAGCTTAGGTGGACAGGGAGGGTCCTACAATGAGCAGTTCTTC. Translation: CASSLGGQGGSYNEQFF. The rearrangement uses TRBV7-2 and TRBJ2-1; TRBD1 is a possible D gene (8 bases). V was cut by 1 base and J by 1 base, with 14 bases left in between. The CDR3 runs to 17 residues. Germline V lookup: CDR1 SGHTA, CDR2 FQGNSA. Combining the CDR3 with reference TRBV7-2 and TRBJ2-1 gives the whole variable domain GAGVSQSPSNKVTEKGKDVELRCDPISGHTALYWYRQSLGQGLEFLIYFQGNSAPDKSGLPSDRFSAERTGGSVSTLTIQRTQQEDSAVYLCASSLGGQGGSYNEQFFGPGTRLTVL.

CDR3: CASSSPTSGGGDTQYF. In DNA form, the CDR3 reads TGCGCCAGCAGCTCGCCGACTAGCGGGGGGGGAGATACGCAGTATTTT. The genes are TRBV4-3 and TRBJ2-3; 14 nucleotides line up with TRBD2. Germline V gene lookup returns CDR1 LGHNA and CDR2 YSLEER. V lost 5 bases, J lost 5 bases, and 6 bases stayed unmatched. CDR3 length equals 16 residues.

This chain links TRBV7-6 with TRBJ1-4; weak D call: TRBD1 (6 bases). CDR3 size: 17 residues. Germline V CDR1 and CDR2: SGHVS, FNYEAQ. V shed 2 bases and J shed 8 bases, with 21 bases lying between them. The CDR3 DNA is TGTGCCAGCAGCTTAAACACAGGGCCGAACCCGGAGGAAAAACTGTTTTTT. This translates into CASSLNTGPNPEEKLFF.

This clonotype was counted only a few times. The CDR3 does not end in the conserved phenylalanine or tryptophan, so this is likely a read error. This sequence joins TRBV28 and TRBJ2-6, with D unclear. The CDR3 sequence is 14 residues long. Trimming shortened V by 3 bases and J by 5 bases, and 8 bases separated the two germline ends. Per germline, CDR1 MDHEN and CDR2 SYDVKM. This CDR3 reads CASSLSHWANVLTL. CDR3 bases: TGTGCCAGCAGTTTGAGCCATTGGGCCAACGTCCTGACTCTC.

CDR3 sequence (DNA): TGTGCCAGCAGTGAAAACCCCCCAGAGACCCAGTACTTC. Protein product: CASSENPPETQYF. The J gene is TRBJ2-5, the V gene TRBV25-1, with no clear D. Germline V lookup: CDR1 MGHDK, CDR2 SYGVNS. This CDR3 region has 13 residues. With 2 bases removed from V and 4 bases from J, the gap between germline ends came to 8 bases.

The genes are TRBV20-1 and TRBJ1-5; 7 bases fit TRBD1. This CDR3 has 14 residues. Unmatched junction bases numbered 5, after V lost 6 bases and J lost 0 bases. Germline-derived CDR1 and CDR2 are DFQATT and SNEGSKA (reference sequence). The chain's CDR3 is CSAPGQYSNQPQHF. The CDR3 DNA reads as TGCAGTGCCCCGGGACAGTATAGCAATCAGCCCCAGCATTTT.

The chain carries TRBV3-1 and TRBJ2-2; TRBD2 matches at 8 bases. The germline gives CDR1 LGHDT, CDR2 YNNKEL (reference sequence). This CDR3 is 14 amino acids long. The ends lost 6 bases at V and 6 bases at J; junction bases unmatched: 6. This chain's CDR3 is CASRQRLASGELFF. Written as DNA, the CDR3 is TGTGCCAGCAGGCAAAGACTAGCGTCCGGGGAGCTGTTTTTT.

There are a few counts of this clonotype. V and J are TRBV4-2 and TRBJ2-2, with D possibly being TRBD1 (6 bases). Germline V CDR1 and CDR2: LGHNA, YNFKEQ. This CDR3 is 16 amino acids long. V shed 2 bases and J shed 4 bases, with 14 bases lying between them. CDR3 residues: CASSQPQGYSTGELFF. In nucleotides, the CDR3 is TGTGCCAGCAGCCAACCGCAGGGGTACTCCACCGGGGAGCTGTTTTTT.

This clonotype has just a few counts. The chain links TRBV5-4 to TRBJ1-4; a weak D match, TRBD1 (6 bases). Trimming shortened V by 5 bases and J by 6 bases, and 14 bases separated the two germline ends. Germline V CDR1 and CDR2: SGHNT, YYREEE (reference sequence). This CDR3 has 14 residues. The CDR3 loop reads CASSYTGRDEKLFF. The CDR3 DNA reads TGTGCCAGCAGTTACACAGGGAGGGATGAAAAACTGTTTTTT.

The chain links TRBV7-3 to TRBJ2-7; no firm D call. CDR3 length equals 13 residues. Germline CDR1 reads SGHTA; CDR2 reads FQGTGA. Trimming removed 1 base at V and 3 bases at J, with 7 bases between. In nucleotides, the CDR3 is TGTGCCAGCAGCTTAAATATCGGCTACGAGCAGTACTTC. Translated: CASSLNIGYEQYF.

Only a few counts were recorded for this clonotype. This chain joins TRBV12-3 or TRBV12-4 and TRBJ1-1, with D possibly TRBD1 on 5 matching bases. Trimming removed 2 bases at V and 8 bases at J, with 12 bases between. This CDR3 region has 13 residues. In nucleotides, the CDR3 is TGTGCCAGCAGTTTATGGGGGTCTAACGAAGCTTTCTTT. This gives the protein CASSLWGSNEAFF.

The gene calls are TRBV11-2 and TRBJ1-1, with 9 bases aligning to TRBD1. The CDR3 has 16 amino acids. Germline CDR1 SGHAT, CDR2 FQNNGV. J gave up 1 base and V 5 bases, and 8 bases lay outside the gene matches. CDR3 DNA: TGTGCCAGCAGCGTCTACAGGGGGCCCGGGAACACTGAAGCTTTCTTT. It encodes CASSVYRGPGNTEAFF.